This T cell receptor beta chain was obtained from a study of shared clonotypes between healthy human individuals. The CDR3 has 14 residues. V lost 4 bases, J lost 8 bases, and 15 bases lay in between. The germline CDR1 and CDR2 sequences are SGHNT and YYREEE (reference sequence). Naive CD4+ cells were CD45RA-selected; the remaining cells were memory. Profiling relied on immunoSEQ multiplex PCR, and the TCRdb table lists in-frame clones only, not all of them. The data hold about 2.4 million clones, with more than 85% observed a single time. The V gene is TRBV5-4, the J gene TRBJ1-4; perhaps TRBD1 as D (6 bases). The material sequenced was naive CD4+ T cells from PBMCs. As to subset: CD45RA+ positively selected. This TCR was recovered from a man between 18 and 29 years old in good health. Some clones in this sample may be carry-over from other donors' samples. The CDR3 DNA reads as TGTGCCAGCAGCCGCCTGGGGGGGGGCGAAAAACTGTTTTTT. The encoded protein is CASSRLGGGEKLFF.